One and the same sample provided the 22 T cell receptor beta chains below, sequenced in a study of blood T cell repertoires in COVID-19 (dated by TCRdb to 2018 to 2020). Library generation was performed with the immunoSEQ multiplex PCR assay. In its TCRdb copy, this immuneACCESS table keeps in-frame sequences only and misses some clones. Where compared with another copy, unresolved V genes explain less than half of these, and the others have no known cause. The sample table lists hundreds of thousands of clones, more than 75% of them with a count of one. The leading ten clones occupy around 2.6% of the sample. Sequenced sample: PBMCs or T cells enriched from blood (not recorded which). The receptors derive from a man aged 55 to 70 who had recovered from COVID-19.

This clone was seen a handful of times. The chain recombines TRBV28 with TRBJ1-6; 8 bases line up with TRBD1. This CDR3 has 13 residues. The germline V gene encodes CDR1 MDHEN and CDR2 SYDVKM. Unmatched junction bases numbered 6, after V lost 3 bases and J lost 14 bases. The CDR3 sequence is CASSFRTGQTLHF. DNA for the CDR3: TGTGCCAGCAGTTTCAGGACAGGGCAAACCCTCCACTTT.

As DNA, the CDR3 is TGCAGCGTTGACGGACAGGGGTATACGCAGTATTTT. It specifies CSVDGQGYTQYF. The chain uses TRBV29-1 and TRBJ2-3, with 9 positions matching TRBD1. Per germline, CDR1 SQVTM and CDR2 ANQGSEA. The CDR3 is made up of 12 amino acids. With V trimmed by 3 bases and J by 7 bases, 2 bases remained unmatched.

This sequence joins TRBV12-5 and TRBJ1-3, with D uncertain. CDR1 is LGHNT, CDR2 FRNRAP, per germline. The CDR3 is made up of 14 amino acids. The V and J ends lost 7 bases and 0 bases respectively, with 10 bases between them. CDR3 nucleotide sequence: TGTGCTAGTGCCCCAAAGAGCTCTGGAAACACCATATATTTT. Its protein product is CASAPKSSGNTIYF.

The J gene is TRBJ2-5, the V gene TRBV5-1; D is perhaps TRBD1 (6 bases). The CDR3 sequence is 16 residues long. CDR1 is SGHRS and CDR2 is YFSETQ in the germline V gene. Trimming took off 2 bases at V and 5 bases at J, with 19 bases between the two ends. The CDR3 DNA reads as TGCGCCAGCAGCTTCAACTCGCAGGGGTTTGGGGAGACCCAGTACTTC. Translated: CASSFNSQGFGETQYF.

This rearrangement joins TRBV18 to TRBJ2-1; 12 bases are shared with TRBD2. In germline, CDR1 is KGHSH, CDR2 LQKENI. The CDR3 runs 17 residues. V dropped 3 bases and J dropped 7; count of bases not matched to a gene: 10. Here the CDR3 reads CASSPTLAGGKGNEQFF. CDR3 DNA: TGTGCCAGCTCACCGACACTAGCGGGAGGAAAGGGAAATGAGCAGTTCTTC. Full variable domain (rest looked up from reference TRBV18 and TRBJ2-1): NAGVMQNPRHLVRRRGQEARLRCSPMKGHSHVYWYRQLPEEGLKFMVYLQKENIIDESGMPKERFSAEFPKEGPSILRIQQVVRGDSAAYFCASSPTLAGGKGNEQFFGPGTRLTVL.

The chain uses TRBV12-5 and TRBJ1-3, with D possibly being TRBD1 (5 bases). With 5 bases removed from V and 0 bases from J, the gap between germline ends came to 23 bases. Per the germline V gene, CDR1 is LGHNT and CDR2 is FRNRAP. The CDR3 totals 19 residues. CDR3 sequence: CASGSSDSITHYSGNTIYF. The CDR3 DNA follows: TGTGCTAGTGGTAGCAGCGACAGTATAACCCACTACTCTGGAAACACCATATATTTT. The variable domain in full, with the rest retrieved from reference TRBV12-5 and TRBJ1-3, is DARVTQTPRHKVTEMGQEVTMRCQPILGHNTVFWYRQTMMQGLELLAYFRNRAPLDDSGMPKDRFSAEMPDATLATLKIQPSEPRDSAVYFCASGSSDSITHYSGNTIYFGEGSWLTVV.

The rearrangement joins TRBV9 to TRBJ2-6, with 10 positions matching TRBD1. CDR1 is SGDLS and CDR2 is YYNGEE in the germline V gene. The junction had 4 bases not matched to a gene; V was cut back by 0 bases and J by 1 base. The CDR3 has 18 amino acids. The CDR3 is CASSVVRDRGSGANVLTF. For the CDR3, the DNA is TGTGCCAGCAGCGTAGTAAGGGACAGGGGTTCTGGGGCCAACGTCCTGACTTTC.

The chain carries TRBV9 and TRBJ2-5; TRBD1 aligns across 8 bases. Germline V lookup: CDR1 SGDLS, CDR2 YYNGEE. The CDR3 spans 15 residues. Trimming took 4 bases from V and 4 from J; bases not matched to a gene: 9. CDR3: CASSINQGALETQYF. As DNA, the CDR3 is TGTGCCAGCAGCATCAACCAGGGGGCGTTAGAGACCCAGTACTTC.

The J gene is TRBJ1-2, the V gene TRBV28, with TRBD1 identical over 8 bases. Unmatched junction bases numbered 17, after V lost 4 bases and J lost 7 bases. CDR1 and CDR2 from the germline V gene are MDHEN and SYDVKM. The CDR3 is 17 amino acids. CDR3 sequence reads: CASSSARGQGARSGYTF. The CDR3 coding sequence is TGTGCCAGCAGTTCCGCCCGCGGGCAGGGGGCTAGAAGTGGCTACACCTTC.

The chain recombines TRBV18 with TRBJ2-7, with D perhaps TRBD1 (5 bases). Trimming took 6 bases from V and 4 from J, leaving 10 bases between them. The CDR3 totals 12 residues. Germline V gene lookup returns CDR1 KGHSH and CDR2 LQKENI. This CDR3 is CASSLRVYEQYF. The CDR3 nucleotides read TGTGCCAGCTCTCTCAGGGTTTACGAGCAGTACTTC.

The CDR3: CASSLGWITREASDNEQFF. Written as DNA, the CDR3 is TGCGCCAGCAGCTTGGGTTGGATTACACGGGAGGCTTCTGACAATGAGCAGTTCTTC. The chain uses TRBV5-1 and TRBJ2-1, with 7 bases matching TRBD2. CDR3 length: 19 amino acids. Germline V gene lookup returns CDR1 SGHRS and CDR2 YFSETQ. The J segment lost 5 bases and the V segment lost 0 bases, leaving 17 bases of the junction unmatched.

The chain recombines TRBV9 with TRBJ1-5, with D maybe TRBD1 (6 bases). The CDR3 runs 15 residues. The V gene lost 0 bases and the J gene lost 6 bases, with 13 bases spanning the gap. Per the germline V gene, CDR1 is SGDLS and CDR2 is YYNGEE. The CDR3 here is CASSVGDGGAQPQHF. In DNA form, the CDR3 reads TGTGCCAGCAGCGTAGGGGATGGGGGGGCTCAGCCCCAGCATTTT.

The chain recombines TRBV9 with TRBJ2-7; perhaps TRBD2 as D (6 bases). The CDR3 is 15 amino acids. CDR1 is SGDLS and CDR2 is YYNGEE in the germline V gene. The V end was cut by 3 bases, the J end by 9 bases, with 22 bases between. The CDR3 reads CASSATTGTPDVQYF. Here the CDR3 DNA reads TGTGCCAGCAGCGCAACGACTGGGACTCCGGACGTGCAGTACTTC. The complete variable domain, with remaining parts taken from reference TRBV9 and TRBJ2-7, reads DSGVTQTPKHLITATGQRVTLRCSPRSGDLSVYWYQQSLDQGLQFLIQYYNGEERAKGNILERFSAQQFPDLHSELNLSSLELGDSALYFCASSATTGTPDVQYFGPGTRLTVT.

The CDR3 sequence: CSVDFGGPGTEAFF. DNA of the CDR3: TGCAGCGTTGATTTCGGGGGGCCGGGCACTGAAGCTTTCTTT. The genes are TRBV29-1 and TRBJ1-1; perhaps TRBD1 as D (6 bases). The length of the CDR3 is 14 residues. Trimming stripped 3 bases from V and 4 bases from J, with 15 bases between. Germline CDR1 is SQVTM and CDR2 is ANQGSEA.

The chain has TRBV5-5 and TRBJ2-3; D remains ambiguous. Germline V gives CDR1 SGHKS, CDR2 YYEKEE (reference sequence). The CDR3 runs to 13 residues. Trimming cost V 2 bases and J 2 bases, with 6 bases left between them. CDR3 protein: CASSFVLTDTQYF. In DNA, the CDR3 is TGTGCCAGCAGCTTCGTCCTCACAGATACGCAGTATTTT. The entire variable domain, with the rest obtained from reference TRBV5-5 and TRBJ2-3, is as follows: DAGVTQSPTHLIKTRGQQVTLRCSPISGHKSVSWYQQVLGQGPQFIFQYYEKEERGRGNFPDRFSARQFPNYSSELNVNALLLGDSALYLCASSFVLTDTQYFGPGTRLTVL.

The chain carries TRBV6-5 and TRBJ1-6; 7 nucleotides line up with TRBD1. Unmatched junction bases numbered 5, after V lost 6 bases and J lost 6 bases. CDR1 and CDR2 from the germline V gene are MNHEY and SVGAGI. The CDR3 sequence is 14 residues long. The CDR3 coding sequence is TGTGCCAGCAGCAAGACAGGGACTAATTCACCCCTCCACTTT. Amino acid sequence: CASSKTGTNSPLHF.

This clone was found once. The CDR3 protein is CASTVGGNTEAFF. The CDR3 nucleotides read TGTGCCAGCACCGTCGGAGGGAACACTGAAGCTTTCTTT. This chain links TRBV12-3 or TRBV12-4 with TRBJ1-1; D is uncertain. V lost 7 bases to trimming and J lost 1 base, with 10 bases between them. The CDR3 consists of 13 residues.

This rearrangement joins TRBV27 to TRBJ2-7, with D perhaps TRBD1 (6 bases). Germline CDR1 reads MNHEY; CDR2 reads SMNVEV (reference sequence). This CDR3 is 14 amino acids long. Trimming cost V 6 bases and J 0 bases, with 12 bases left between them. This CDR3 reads CASRRQVLSYEQYF. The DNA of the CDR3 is TGTGCCAGCAGGAGACAGGTACTCTCCTACGAGCAGTACTTC.

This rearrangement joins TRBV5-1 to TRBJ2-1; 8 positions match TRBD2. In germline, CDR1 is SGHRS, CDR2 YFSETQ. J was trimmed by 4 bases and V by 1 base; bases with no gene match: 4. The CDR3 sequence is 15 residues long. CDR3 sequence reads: CASSLSGGNYNEQFF. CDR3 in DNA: TGCGCCAGCAGCTTGTCGGGGGGGAATTACAATGAGCAGTTCTTC.

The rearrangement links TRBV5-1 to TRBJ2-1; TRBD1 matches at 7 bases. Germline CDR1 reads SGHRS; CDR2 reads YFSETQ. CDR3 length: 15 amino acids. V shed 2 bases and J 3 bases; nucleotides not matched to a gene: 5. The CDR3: CASSLTGDNYNEQFF. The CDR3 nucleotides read TGCGCCAGCAGCTTAACAGGGGACAACTACAATGAGCAGTTCTTC.

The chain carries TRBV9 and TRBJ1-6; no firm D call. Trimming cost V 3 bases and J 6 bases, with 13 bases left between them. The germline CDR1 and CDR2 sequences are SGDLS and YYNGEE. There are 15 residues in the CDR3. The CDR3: CASSAYDMTNSPLHF. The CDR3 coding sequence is TGTGCCAGCAGCGCTTATGACATGACTAATTCACCCCTCCACTTT. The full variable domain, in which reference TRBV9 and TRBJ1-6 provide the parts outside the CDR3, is DSGVTQTPKHLITATGQRVTLRCSPRSGDLSVYWYQQSLDQGLQFLIQYYNGEERAKGNILERFSAQQFPDLHSELNLSSLELGDSALYFCASSAYDMTNSPLHFGNGTRLTVT.

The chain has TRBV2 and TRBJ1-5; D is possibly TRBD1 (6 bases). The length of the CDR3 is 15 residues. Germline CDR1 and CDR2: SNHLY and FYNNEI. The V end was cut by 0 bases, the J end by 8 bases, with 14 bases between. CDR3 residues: CASSEARGGHEPQHF. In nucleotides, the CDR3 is TGTGCCAGCAGTGAAGCGCGGGGGGGGCACGAGCCCCAGCATTTT.